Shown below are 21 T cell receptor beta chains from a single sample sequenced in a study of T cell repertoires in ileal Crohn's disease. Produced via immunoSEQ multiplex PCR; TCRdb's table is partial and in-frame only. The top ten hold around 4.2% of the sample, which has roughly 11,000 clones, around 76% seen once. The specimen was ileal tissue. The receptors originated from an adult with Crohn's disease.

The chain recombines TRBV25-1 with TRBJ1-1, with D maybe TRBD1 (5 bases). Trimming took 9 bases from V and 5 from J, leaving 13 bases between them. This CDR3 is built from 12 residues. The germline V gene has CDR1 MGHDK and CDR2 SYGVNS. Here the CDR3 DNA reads TGTGCCAGTTCAAGCCGGGGGACTGAAGCTTTCTTT. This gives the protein CASSSRGTEAFF. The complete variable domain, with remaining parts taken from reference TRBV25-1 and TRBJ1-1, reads EADIYQTPRYLVIGTGKKITLECSQTMGHDKMYWYQQDPGMELHLIHYSYGVNSTEKGDLSSESTVSRIRTEHFPLTLESARPSHTSQYLCASSSRGTEAFFGQGTRLTVV.

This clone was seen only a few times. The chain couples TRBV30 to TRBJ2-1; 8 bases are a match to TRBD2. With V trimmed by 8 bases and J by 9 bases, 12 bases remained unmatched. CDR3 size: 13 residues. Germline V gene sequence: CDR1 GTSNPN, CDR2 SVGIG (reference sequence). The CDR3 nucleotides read TGTGCCGGTCGGGGGGGGCCGGGGGGTGAGCAGTTCTTC. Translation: CAGRGGPGGEQFF.

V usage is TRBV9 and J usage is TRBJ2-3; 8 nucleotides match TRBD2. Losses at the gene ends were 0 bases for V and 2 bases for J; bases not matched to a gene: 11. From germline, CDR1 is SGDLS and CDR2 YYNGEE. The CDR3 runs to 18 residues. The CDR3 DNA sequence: TGTGCCAGCAGCGTAGGTGGAGTGGGAGCGGGGGCCACAGATACGCAGTATTTT. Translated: CASSVGGVGAGATDTQYF.

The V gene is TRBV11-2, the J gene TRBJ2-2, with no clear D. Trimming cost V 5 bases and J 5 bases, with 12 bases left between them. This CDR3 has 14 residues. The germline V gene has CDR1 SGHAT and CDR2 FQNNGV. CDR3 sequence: CASSAEPSTGELFF. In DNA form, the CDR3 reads TGTGCCAGCAGCGCCGAACCTAGTACCGGGGAGCTGTTTTTT.

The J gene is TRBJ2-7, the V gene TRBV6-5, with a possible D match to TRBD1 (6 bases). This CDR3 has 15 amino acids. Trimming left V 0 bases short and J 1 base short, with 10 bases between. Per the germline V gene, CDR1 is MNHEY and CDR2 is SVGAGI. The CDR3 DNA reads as TGTGCCAGCAGTTACTCGGGGGCAGGGTCCTACGAGCAGTACTTC. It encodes CASSYSGAGSYEQYF.

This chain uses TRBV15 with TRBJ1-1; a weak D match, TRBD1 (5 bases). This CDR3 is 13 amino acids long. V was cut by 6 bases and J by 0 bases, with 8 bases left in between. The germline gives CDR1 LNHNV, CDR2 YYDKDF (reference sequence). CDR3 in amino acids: CATRAGMNTEAFF. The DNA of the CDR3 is TGTGCCACCAGAGCAGGGATGAACACTGAAGCTTTCTTT.

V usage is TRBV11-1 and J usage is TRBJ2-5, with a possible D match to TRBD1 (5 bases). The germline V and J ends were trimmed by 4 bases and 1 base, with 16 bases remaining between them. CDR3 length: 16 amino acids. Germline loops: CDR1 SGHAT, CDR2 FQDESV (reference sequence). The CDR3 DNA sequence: TGTGCCAGCAGCTGGAATGGGGCAGGAACCCAAGAGACCCAGTACTTC. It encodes CASSWNGAGTQETQYF.

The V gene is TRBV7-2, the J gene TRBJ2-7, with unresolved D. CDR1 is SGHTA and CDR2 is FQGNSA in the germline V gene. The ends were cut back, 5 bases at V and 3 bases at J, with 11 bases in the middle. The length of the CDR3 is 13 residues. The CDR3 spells CASSRNPGYEQYF. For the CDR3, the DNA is TGTGCCAGCAGCCGGAACCCAGGCTACGAGCAGTACTTC.

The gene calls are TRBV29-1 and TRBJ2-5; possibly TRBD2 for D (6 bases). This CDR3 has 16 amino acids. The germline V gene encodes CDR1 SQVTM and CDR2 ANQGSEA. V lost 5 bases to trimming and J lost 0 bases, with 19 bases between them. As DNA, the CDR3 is TGCAGCGTTCATCCGGTCAAGGAGGGGAACCAAGAGACCCAGTACTTC. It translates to CSVHPVKEGNQETQYF.

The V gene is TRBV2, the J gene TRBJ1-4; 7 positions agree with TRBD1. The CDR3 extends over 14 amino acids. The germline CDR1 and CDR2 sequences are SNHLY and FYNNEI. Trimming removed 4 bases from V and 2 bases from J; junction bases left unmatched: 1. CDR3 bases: TGTGCCAGCAGTGTCAGGGGGACTAATGAAAAACTGTTTTTT. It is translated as CASSVRGTNEKLFF.

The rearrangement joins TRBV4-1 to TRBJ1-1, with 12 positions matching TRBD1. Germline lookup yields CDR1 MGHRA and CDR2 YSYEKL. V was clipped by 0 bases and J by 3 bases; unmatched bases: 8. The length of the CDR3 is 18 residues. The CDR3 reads CASSQDMWGQGAYTEAFF. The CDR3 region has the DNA TGCGCCAGCAGCCAAGATATGTGGGGACAGGGGGCCTACACTGAAGCTTTCTTT.

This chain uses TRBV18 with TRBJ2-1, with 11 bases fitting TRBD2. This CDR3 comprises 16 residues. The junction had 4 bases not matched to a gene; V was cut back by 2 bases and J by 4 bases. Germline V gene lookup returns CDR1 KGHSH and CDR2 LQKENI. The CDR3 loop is CASSPTLAGGYNEQFF. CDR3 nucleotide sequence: TGTGCCAGCTCACCAACCCTAGCGGGGGGATACAATGAGCAGTTCTTC.

The CDR3 coding sequence is TGTGCCAGCAGCCGAAGGACAGGTCGAGCGGTTAGTAATGAAAAACTGTTTTTT. Translated: CASSRRTGRAVSNEKLFF. The chain uses TRBV5-6 and TRBJ1-4; 7 positions match TRBD1. Germline V gene data show CDR1 as SGHDT and CDR2 as YYEEEE. J was trimmed by 4 bases and V by 4 bases; bases with no gene match: 16. This CDR3 region has 18 residues.

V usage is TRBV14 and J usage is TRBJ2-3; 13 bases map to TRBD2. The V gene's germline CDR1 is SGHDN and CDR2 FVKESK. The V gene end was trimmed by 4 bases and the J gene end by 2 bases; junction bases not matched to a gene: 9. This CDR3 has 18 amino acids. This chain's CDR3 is CASSPYRTSGGVTDTQYF. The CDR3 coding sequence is TGTGCCAGCAGCCCCTATCGGACTAGCGGGGGAGTCACAGATACGCAGTATTTT.

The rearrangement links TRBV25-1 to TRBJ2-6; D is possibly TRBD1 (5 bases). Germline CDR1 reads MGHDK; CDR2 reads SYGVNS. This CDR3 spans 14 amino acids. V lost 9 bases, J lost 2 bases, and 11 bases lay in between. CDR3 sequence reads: CASQGYPGANVLTF. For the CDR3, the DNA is TGTGCCAGTCAGGGATACCCTGGGGCCAACGTCCTGACTTTC.

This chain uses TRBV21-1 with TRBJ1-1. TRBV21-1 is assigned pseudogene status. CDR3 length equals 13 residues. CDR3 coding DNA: TGTGCCAGCATGCCGGGGTTTTACACTGAAGCTTTCTTT. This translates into CASMPGFYTEAFF.

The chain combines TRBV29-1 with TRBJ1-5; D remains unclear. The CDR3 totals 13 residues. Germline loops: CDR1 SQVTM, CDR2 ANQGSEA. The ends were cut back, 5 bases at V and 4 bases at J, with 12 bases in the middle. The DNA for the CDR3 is TGCAGCGTTTTAGTCGTCGGGAATCAGCCCCAGCATTTT. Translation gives CSVLVVGNQPQHF.

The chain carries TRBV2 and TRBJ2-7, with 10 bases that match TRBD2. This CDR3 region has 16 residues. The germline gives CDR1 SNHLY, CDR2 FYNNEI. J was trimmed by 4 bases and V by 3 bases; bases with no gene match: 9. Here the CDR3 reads CASSDVSQRGGYEQYF. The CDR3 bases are TGTGCCAGCAGTGACGTCTCCCAGCGGGGGGGGTACGAGCAGTACTTC.

The CDR3 DNA is TGTGCCACCAGCCAGCTAAGGGGAGGGCAGCCCCAGCATTTT. Its translation: CATSQLRGGQPQHF. V is TRBV15 and J is TRBJ1-5, with D maybe TRBD1 (5 bases). The germline CDR1 and CDR2 sequences are LNHNV and YYDKDF (reference sequence). This CDR3 spans 14 amino acids. V lost 5 bases, J lost 7 bases, and 15 bases lay in between. The variable domain in full, completed from reference TRBV15 and TRBJ1-5, reads DAMVIQNPRYQVTQFGKPVTLSCSQTLNHNVMYWYQQKSSQAPKLLFHYYDKDFNNEADTPDNFQSRRPNTSFCFLDIRSPGLGDTAMYLCATSQLRGGQPQHFGDGTRLSIL.

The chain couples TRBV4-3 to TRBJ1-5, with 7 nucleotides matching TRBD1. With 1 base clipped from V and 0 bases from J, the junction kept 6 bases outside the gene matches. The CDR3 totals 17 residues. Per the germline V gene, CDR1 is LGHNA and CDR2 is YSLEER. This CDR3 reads CASSQGPGTVSNQPQHF. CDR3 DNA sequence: TGCGCCAGCAGCCAAGGCCCAGGGACAGTTAGCAATCAGCCCCAGCATTTT.

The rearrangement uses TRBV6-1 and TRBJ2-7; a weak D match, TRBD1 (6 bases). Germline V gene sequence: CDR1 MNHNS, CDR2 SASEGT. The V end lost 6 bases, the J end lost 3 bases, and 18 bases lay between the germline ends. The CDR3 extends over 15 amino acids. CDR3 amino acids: CASRLDLGQIYEQYF. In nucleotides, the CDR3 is TGTGCCAGCAGGCTGGACCTCGGACAGATCTACGAGCAGTACTTC.